The sequence of this T cell receptor beta chain was determined in a study of CD8 T cells in Susac syndrome. The authors reverse transcribed about 0.5 to 1 ug RNA with random hexamers. The immunoSEQ assay covered 54 Vbeta and 13 Jbeta segments for CDR3. TCRdb reprocessed the immunoSEQ multiplex PCR reads via MiXCR and lists one record per CDR3 protein. Seen here are roughly 150,000 distinct CDR3 sequences, about 94% observed once, and the top ten hold 0.084%. The CDR3 sequence is 21 residues long. V shed 4 bases, J shed 8 bases, and the junction held 21 bases outside the gene matches. This sequence joins TRBV23-1 and TRBJ1-6; 12 nucleotides agree with TRBD1. TRBV23-1 falls under the ORF class, with uncertain function. Sequencing was done on a sample of CD4+ T cells from PBMCs. The sequence was collected from a human donor with Susac syndrome. The CDR3 here is CASSLPTWGQGAMGGYSPLHF. DNA of the CDR3: TGCGCCAGCAGTCTTCCAACGTGGGGACAGGGGGCGATGGGGGGGTATTCACCCCTCCACTTT.